One sample yielded the 21 T cell receptor beta chains listed below, sequenced in a study of blood T cell repertoires in COVID-19 (dated by TCRdb to about 2020). The library was prepared using the immunoSEQ multiplex PCR assay. TCRdb mirrors the immuneACCESS table, restricted to in-frame sequences. Some clones are absent from its copies; in checked studies, under half trace to an unresolved V gene, and the reason for the others is unknown. The sample contains under 85,000 clones, 86% of them found a single time. The ten largest account for under 20% of the sample. Sample: peripheral blood. Receptors originate from a man at least 80 years old in a cohort sampled during active COVID-19.

This chain connects TRBV6-6 to TRBJ2-1; 8 bases align to TRBD1. CDR3 size: 14 residues. Germline V gene lookup returns CDR1 MNHNY and CDR2 SVGAGI (reference sequence). After removal of 0 bases from V and 14 bases from J, the junction contained 9 bases not matched to a gene. The CDR3 bases are TGTGCCAGCAGTTACTCGAGCCGAGGACAGGGAAAGTTCTTC. Amino acid sequence: CASSYSSRGQGKFF.

The V and J genes are TRBV28 and TRBJ1-3; no clear D. Per germline, CDR1 MDHEN and CDR2 SYDVKM. V was cut by 8 bases and J by 0 bases, with 11 bases left in between. The CDR3 contains 14 residues. The CDR3 protein is CASSTGSSGNTIYF. The CDR3 nucleotides read TGTGCCAGCTCCACCGGGAGCTCTGGAAACACCATATATTTT.

As to this clone: The same CDR3 also results from other DNA sequences found in this sample. The V call is TRBV5-4, the J call TRBJ1-6; D gene uncertain. The germline V gene encodes CDR1 SGHNT and CDR2 YYREEE (reference sequence). The CDR3 covers 13 residues. Trimming pared 0 bases from V and 7 bases from J, leaving 5 bases between. This CDR3 is CASSLAGNSPLHF. The CDR3 region has the DNA TGTGCCAGCAGCTTGGCCGGGAATTCACCCCTCCACTTT.

V gene TRBV12-5 combines with J gene TRBJ2-3; 12 positions match TRBD2. The CDR3 is 14 residues long. The germline CDR1 and CDR2 sequences are LGHNT and FRNRAP. After removal of 5 bases from V and 4 bases from J, the junction contained 1 base not matched to a gene. The CDR3, as DNA: TGTGCTAGTGGTCCTAGCGGGGGGGCAGATACGCAGTATTTT. It encodes CASGPSGGADTQYF.

The rearrangement links TRBV2 to TRBJ1-1; 9 bases map to TRBD1. The ends lost 6 bases at V and 1 base at J; junction bases unmatched: 6. The CDR3 covers 15 residues. The germline V gene has CDR1 SNHLY and CDR2 FYNNEI. The CDR3 spells CASRGTGNENTEAFF. The CDR3 DNA reads TGTGCCAGCAGGGGGACAGGGAATGAGAACACTGAAGCTTTCTTT.

The chain joins TRBV11-2 to TRBJ1-4; D gene ambiguous. Germline values: CDR1 SGHAT, CDR2 FQNNGV. V was pared by 1 base and J by 6 bases, with 9 bases between. This CDR3 is 14 amino acids long. The CDR3 sequence: CASSLGPRDEKLFF. The CDR3 DNA reads TGTGCCAGCAGCTTAGGGCCGCGGGATGAAAAACTGTTTTTT.

This clone was seen only once. The genes are TRBV29-1 and TRBJ2-3; weak D call: TRBD2 (5 bases). This CDR3 comprises 14 residues. Trimming removed 5 bases at V and 3 bases at J, with 15 bases between. Germline V CDR1 and CDR2: SQVTM, ANQGSEA. In DNA form, the CDR3 reads TGCAGCGTTAGACGAGGGTCGGGTACAGATACGCAGTATTTT. Protein sequence: CSVRRGSGTDTQYF.

The gene calls are TRBV4-2 and TRBJ2-3, with TRBD2 identical over 10 bases. CDR3 length equals 16 residues. Trimming took 0 bases from V and 2 from J; bases not matched to a gene: 2. CDR1 LGHNA and CDR2 YNFKEQ come from the germline V gene. In DNA, the CDR3 is TGTGCCAGCAGCCAAGACGGGACTAGCGACACAGATACGCAGTATTTT. It translates to CASSQDGTSDTDTQYF.

CDR3 bases: TGTGCCAGCACCGCGGTCCTACGGGAGACCCAGTACTTC. Translation: CASTAVLRETQYF. V and J are TRBV12-3 or TRBV12-4 and TRBJ2-5; D ambiguous. The CDR3 has 13 residues. V lost 7 bases and J 5 bases, leaving 14 bases between the germline ends.

The table lists this clone with a few counts. The chain joins TRBV5-1 to TRBJ1-3; the D is unclear. V gave up 6 bases and J gave up 2 bases, with 9 bases separating them. This CDR3 has 13 residues. Germline values: CDR1 SGHRS, CDR2 YFSETQ. CDR3 loop: CASKLSAGNTIYF. In DNA, the CDR3 is TGCGCCAGCAAATTGAGTGCTGGAAACACCATATATTTT.

V and J are TRBV18 and TRBJ2-7; 12 bases align to TRBD1. Losses at the gene ends were 3 bases for V and 5 bases for J; bases not matched to a gene: 8. Germline CDR1 KGHSH, CDR2 LQKENI. The CDR3 has 16 residues. Here the CDR3 DNA reads TGTGCCAGCTCACCTCTACCGGGACAGGGGGCCGACGAGCAGTACTTC. Residues: CASSPLPGQGADEQYF.

This clone was seen a single time. The CDR3 region has the DNA TGTGCCACCCAGTTGGGGGACAAGCAGACAGATACGCAGTATTTT. Translated, it gives CATQLGDKQTDTQYF. The genes are TRBV7-9 and TRBJ2-3; weak D call: TRBD1 (6 bases). The V gene lost 10 bases and the J gene lost 3 bases, with 20 bases spanning the gap. Germline CDR1 and CDR2: SEHNR and FQNEAQ (reference sequence). The CDR3 loop spans 15 amino acids.

The chain combines TRBV9 with TRBJ2-5, with a weak D call TRBD1 (6 bases). Trimming pared 3 bases from V and 2 bases from J, leaving 14 bases between. The germline V gene has CDR1 SGDLS and CDR2 YYNGEE. The CDR3 contains 15 residues. In DNA form, the CDR3 reads TGTGCCAGCAGCGCCAACGGACAGAAACAAGAGACCCAGTACTTC. Translating it yields CASSANGQKQETQYF. The full variable domain, with the rest looked up from reference TRBV9 and TRBJ2-5, is DSGVTQTPKHLITATGQRVTLRCSPRSGDLSVYWYQQSLDQGLQFLIQYYNGEERAKGNILERFSAQQFPDLHSELNLSSLELGDSALYFCASSANGQKQETQYFGPGTRLLVL.

The chain recombines TRBV29-1 with TRBJ2-3; 9 bases agree with TRBD1. Germline CDR1 SQVTM, CDR2 ANQGSEA. Trimming took 3 bases from V and 6 from J; bases not matched to a gene: 1. The CDR3 runs 12 residues. The CDR3 DNA reads TGCAGCGTTGACGGACAGGGGGATACGCAGTATTTT. Amino acids: CSVDGQGDTQYF.

The chain couples TRBV5-4 to TRBJ1-1; 11 nucleotides agree with TRBD1. J lost 0 bases, V lost 4 bases, and 5 bases had no gene match. This CDR3 has 16 residues. Germline assignment: CDR1 SGHNT and CDR2 YYREEE (reference sequence). CDR3 in DNA: TGTGCCAGCAGCCCAGGACAGGGGGCGATGAACACTGAAGCTTTCTTT. It specifies CASSPGQGAMNTEAFF.

V gene TRBV3-1 (or the pseudogene TRBV3-2) combines with J gene TRBJ2-3, with D perhaps matching TRBD1 (5 bases). The CDR3 sequence is 17 residues long. Germline CDR1 and CDR2: LGHDT and YNNKEL (reference sequence). Trimming shortened V by 4 bases and J by 9 bases, and 26 bases separated the two germline ends. The CDR3 here is CASSPDKEYSRFRTQYF. CDR3 bases: TGTGCCAGCAGCCCGGACAAAGAGTACAGCCGATTTAGGACGCAGTATTTT.

The V gene is TRBV7-2, the J gene TRBJ2-5, with 11 bases matching TRBD2. Per germline, CDR1 SGHTA and CDR2 FQGNSA. The CDR3 spans 17 residues. J gave up 1 base and V 4 bases, and 8 bases lay outside the gene matches. This CDR3 reads CASSSIGTSGFQETQYF. In DNA, the CDR3 is TGTGCCAGCAGCTCGATCGGGACTAGCGGATTCCAAGAGACCCAGTACTTC.

The gene calls are TRBV5-6 and TRBJ1-5; D possibly corresponds to TRBD1 (6 bases). Trimming stripped 0 bases from V and 5 bases from J, with 9 bases between. The CDR3 totals 14 residues. Per germline, CDR1 SGHDT and CDR2 YYEEEE. The CDR3 DNA follows: TGTGCCAGCAGCTTGGCAACAGGGTATCAGCCCCAGCATTTT. Protein: CASSLATGYQPQHF.

A few counts support this clone. The V call is TRBV25-1, the J call TRBJ2-7; a possible D gene is TRBD1 (6 bases). CDR1 and CDR2 from the germline V gene are MGHDK and SYGVNS. The CDR3 runs to 16 residues. The ends were cut back, 2 bases at V and 5 bases at J, with 19 bases in the middle. The CDR3 region is CASSEVRAGAMNEQYF. CDR3 DNA: TGTGCCAGCAGTGAAGTAAGGGCAGGGGCTATGAACGAGCAGTACTTC.

This sequence joins TRBV10-1 and TRBJ2-7; TRBD1 aligns across 8 bases. In germline, CDR1 is WNHNN, CDR2 SYGVQD (reference sequence). This CDR3 is built from 14 residues. V was pared by 9 bases and J by 4 bases, with 11 bases of the junction left unmatched. The CDR3, as DNA: TGCGCCAGACGTGACAGGGGCCTTAAGTACGAGCAGTACTTC. This translates into CARRDRGLKYEQYF.

The gene calls are TRBV11-2 and TRBJ2-1; D perhaps matches TRBD1 (6 bases). The germline gives CDR1 SGHAT, CDR2 FQNNGV. V was shortened by 10 bases and J by 4 bases, with 17 bases between the two germline ends. The CDR3 is made up of 14 amino acids. CDR3 residues: CATSPTGQYNEQFF. CDR3 sequence (DNA): TGTGCCACATCCCCAACTGGACAGTACAATGAGCAGTTCTTC.